A selection of T cell receptor beta chains follows, all from one sample in a study of shared clonotypes between healthy human individuals. Sequencing was performed with immunoSEQ multiplex PCR; in TCRdb, only in-frame clones are kept and a portion is missing. Of some 1 million clones detected, about 74% appear once; the ten largest clones hold around 1.5%. What was sequenced was memory CD4+ T cells sorted from blood. These receptor sequences come from a man aged 18 to 30 in good health. The CDR3 runs from the conserved cysteine through the conserved F or W. The D gene is left open where the match is weak. Not all rows give a size; the values are once, few, many and, for expanded clones, a class.

cdr3_aa cdr3_nt clone_size d_call cdr3_length j_call v_call
CASSFGAGSGNQPQHF TGTGCCAGCAGTTTCGGGGCAGGGAGCGGCAATCAGCCTCAGCATTTT - - 16 TRBJ1-5 TRBV28
CASSLDPLGTGFNSPLHF TGTGCCAGCAGCTTAGATCCCCTCGGGACAGGGTTTAATTCACCCCTCCACTTT once TRBD1 18 TRBJ1-6 TRBV11-3
CASSLEALNQPQHF TGTGCCAGCAGCTTAGAGGCCCTAAATCAGCCCCAGCATTTT - - 14 TRBJ1-5 TRBV7-2
CASRGGVETQYF TGTGCCTCCCGCGGGGGGGTGGAGACCCAGTACTTC - TRBD2 12 TRBJ2-5 TRBV10-3
CASSLGPSPLHF TGTGCCAGCAGCCTTGGGCCCTCACCCCTCCACTTT - - 12 TRBJ1-6 TRBV5-4
CASSKGRTADTQYF TGTGCCAGCAGCAAAGGGAGGACTGCGGATACGCAGTATTTT - - 14 TRBJ2-3 TRBV21-1
CASSFSLARDSRYNEQFF TGTGCCAGCAGCTTCTCCCTAGCGAGGGACAGTCGATACAATGAGCAGTTCTTC once - 18 TRBJ2-1 TRBV7-2
CASSLALWQDYYGYTF TGTGCCAGCAGCTTAGCCCTTTGGCAGGACTACTATGGCTACACCTTC - - 16 TRBJ1-2 TRBV5-5
CAISESIWSEQYF TGTGCCATCAGTGAGTCGATATGGAGCGAGCAGTACTTC - - 13 TRBJ2-7 TRBV10-3
CASSDDTGTSVF TGTGCCAGCAGCGATGATACCGGGACTAGTGTCTTC - TRBD2 12 TRBJ2-1 TRBV5-6
CASSPPGRRNTEAFF TGTGCCAGCTCACCACCTGGGCGGAGGAACACTGAAGCTTTCTTT - - 15 TRBJ1-1 TRBV18
CASSATRTGGFYEQYF TGTGCCAGCAGTGCTACTAGGACAGGTGGTTTCTACGAGCAGTACTTC - TRBD1 16 TRBJ2-7 TRBV27
CASSLDGRQAQYF TGTGCCAGCAGCTTAGATGGAAGGCAAGCGCAGTATTTT - - 13 TRBJ2-3 TRBV11-2
CASSLGSGARQPQHF TGTGCCAGCAGCTTAGGATCAGGGGCGCGTCAGCCCCAGCATTTT - - 15 TRBJ1-5 TRBV7-9
CASSDAALNEQFF TGTGCCAGCAGTGATGCCGCCCTAAATGAGCAGTTCTTC - - 13 TRBJ2-1 TRBV2
CASSLTWRAFF TGTGCCAGCAGCTTAACGTGGAGGGCTTTCTTT once - 11 TRBJ1-1 TRBV7-2
CASSLFEDGEQYF TGTGCCAGCAGCTTATTTGAGGATGGGGAGCAGTACTTC - - 13 TRBJ2-7 TRBV11-2
CASTAGKGRDTQYF TGTGCCAGCACCGCGGGTAAAGGGCGAGATACGCAGTATTTT many - 14 TRBJ2-3 TRBV2
CASSLKRQGGNQPQHF TGTGCCAGCAGCTTAAAACGACAGGGCGGCAATCAGCCCCAGCATTTT - TRBD1 16 TRBJ1-5 TRBV7-6
CASSLQGPYTEAFF TGTGCCAGCAGTTTGCAGGGGCCATACACTGAAGCTTTCTTT - - 14 TRBJ1-1 TRBV28
CASSLVETGSSYEQYF TGTGCCAGCAGCTTAGTGGAGACTGGTAGCTCCTACGAGCAGTACTTC - - 16 TRBJ2-7 TRBV7-9
CASSYLGEGNYEQYF TGCGCCAGCAGCTATTTGGGGGAGGGAAACTACGAGCAGTACTTC - TRBD2 15 TRBJ2-7 TRBV5-1
CASSPDTYEKLFF TGTGCCAGCAGCCCGGACACATATGAAAAACTGTTTTTT - - 13 TRBJ1-4 TRBV5-5
CASSPGVHSYNEQFF TGTGCCAGCAGCCCGGGGGTCCACTCCTACAATGAGCAGTTCTTC - - 15 TRBJ2-1 TRBV9
CASSPPGTHVYGYTF TGTGCCAGCTCACCACCCGGGACACACGTCTATGGCTACACCTTC - - 15 TRBJ1-2 TRBV18
CASSLASPGGNTIYF TGTGCCAGCAGCTTAGCGTCCCCAGGTGGAAACACCATATATTTT - - 15 TRBJ1-3 TRBV7-8
CASSLADTQYF TGTGCCAGCAGCCTTGCAGATACGCAGTATTTT - - 11 TRBJ2-3 TRBV7-2
CASSAEGTQYF TGTGCCAGCAGTGCGGAAGGGACCCAGTACTTC - - 11 TRBJ2-5 TRBV2
CASTPNPYEQYF TGTGCCAGCACGCCAAACCCCTACGAGCAGTACTTC - - 12 TRBJ2-7 TRBV7-9
CASSVQGPSPLHF TGTGCCAGCAGTGTCCAGGGTCCTTCACCCCTCCACTTT - - 13 TRBJ1-6 TRBV6-5
CASSSPTSGVNTGELFF TGTGCCAGCAGCTCCCCGACTAGCGGAGTGAACACCGGGGAGCTGTTTTTT - TRBD2 17 TRBJ2-2 TRBV7-9
CASSPTREAFF TGTGCCAGCAGCCCAACGAGGGAAGCTTTCTTT few - 11 TRBJ1-1 TRBV7-9
CASSFRWEGTEAFF TGTGCCAGCAGTTTCCGCTGGGAGGGCACTGAAGCTTTCTTT few - 14 TRBJ1-1 TRBV27
CASSLSQGATLGTQYF TGTGCCAGCAGCTTATCCCAGGGGGCGACTTTGGGGACCCAGTACTTC - TRBD1 16 TRBJ2-5 TRBV5-4
CASSSLPPGQGPGELFF TGCGCCAGCAGCTCGCTCCCCCCGGGACAGGGTCCCGGGGAGCTGTTTTTT - TRBD1 17 TRBJ2-2 TRBV5-1
CASSGASGTDGYTF TGTGCCAGCAGCGGGGCGTCAGGTACTGATGGCTACACCTTC - - 14 TRBJ1-2 TRBV6-6
CASSPNLGANIQYF TGTGCCAGCAGCCCCAATTTGGGAGCAAACATTCAGTACTTC - - 14 TRBJ2-4 TRBV5-5
CASSPGTGMLVEQYF TGTGCCAGCAGCCCCGGAACAGGGATGTTGGTCGAGCAGTACTTC - - 15 TRBJ2-7 TRBV5-6
CATSRDGRGGYTF TGTGCCACCAGCAGAGATGGGCGGGGTGGCTACACCTTC - - 13 TRBJ1-2 TRBV15
CASSPNAGANVLTF TGTGCCAGCTCACCAAATGCTGGGGCCAACGTCCTGACTTTC - - 14 TRBJ2-6 TRBV18
CASSQAGVPYEQYF TGTGCCAGCAGCCAAGCAGGGGTCCCCTACGAGCAGTACTTC many - 14 TRBJ2-7 TRBV6-5
CASGGGDRLLGYTF TGTGCCAGCGGCGGAGGGGACAGATTATTAGGCTACACCTTC - TRBD1 14 TRBJ1-2 TRBV7-3
CAISGYSNSSYNSPLHF TGTGCCATCAGTGGTTACAGCAATAGCTCCTATAATTCACCCCTCCACTTT - - 17 TRBJ1-6 TRBV10-3
CASSLDGRVPLNEQYF TGTGCCAGCAGCTTAGACGGAAGGGTTCCCTTAAACGAGCAGTACTTC - - 16 TRBJ2-7 TRBV11-2
CASSLTLAGGNYEQYF TGCGCCAGCAGCTTGACCCTAGCCGGGGGGAACTACGAGCAGTACTTC - TRBD2 16 TRBJ2-7 TRBV5-1
CASSLDGTGSYTF TGTGCCAGCAGCTTGGATGGGACAGGGTCCTACACCTTC - TRBD1 13 TRBJ1-2 TRBV5-4
CASTFGTTLGTQYF TGTGCCAGCACCTTCGGGACTACCCTAGGGACCCAGTACTTC few TRBD2 14 TRBJ2-5 TRBV2
CASSFGPNEKLFF TGCGCCAGCAGCTTTGGTCCTAATGAAAAACTGTTTTTT - - 13 TRBJ1-4 TRBV5-1
CASSHRGGNGYTF TGTGCCAGCAGCCACAGGGGGGGAAATGGCTACACCTTC - TRBD1 13 TRBJ1-2 TRBV7-9
CASSSGTKPGETQYF TGTGCCAGCAGCTCCGGGACTAAGCCCGGGGAGACCCAGTACTTC - TRBD2 15 TRBJ2-5 TRBV11-2
CASSPGHYYEQYF TGTGCCAGCTCACCGGGACACTACTACGAGCAGTACTTC - - 13 TRBJ2-7 TRBV18
CASSSQGQGANEKLFF TGCGCCAGCAGCTCGCAGGGACAGGGGGCTAATGAAAAACTGTTTTTT - TRBD1 16 TRBJ1-4 TRBV5-1
CASSEAQGWTEYNEQFF TGTGCCAGCAGTGAAGCCCAAGGGTGGACGGAATACAATGAGCAGTTCTTC - - 17 TRBJ2-1 TRBV2